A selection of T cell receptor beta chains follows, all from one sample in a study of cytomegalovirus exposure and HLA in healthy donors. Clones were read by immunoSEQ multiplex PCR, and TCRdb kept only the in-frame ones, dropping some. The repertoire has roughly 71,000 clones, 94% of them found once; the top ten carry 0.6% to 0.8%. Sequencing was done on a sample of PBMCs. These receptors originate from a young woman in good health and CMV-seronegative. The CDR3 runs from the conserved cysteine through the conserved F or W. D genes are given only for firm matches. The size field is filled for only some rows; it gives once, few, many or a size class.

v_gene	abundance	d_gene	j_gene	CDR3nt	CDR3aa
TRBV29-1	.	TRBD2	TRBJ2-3	TGCAGCGTTGAGCTAGCGGGAAGCACAGATACGCAGTATTTT	CSVELAGSTDTQYF
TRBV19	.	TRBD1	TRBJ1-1	TGTGCCAGTAAGTCGTCATGGACAGGGGCCACTGAAGCTTTCTTT	CASKSSWTGATEAFF
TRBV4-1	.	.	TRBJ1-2	TGCGCCAGCAGGACAATGTATGGCTACACCTTC	CASRTMYGYTF
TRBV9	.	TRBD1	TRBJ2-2	TGTGCCAGTCGGGGACAGGGGACCGGGGAGCTGTTTTTT	CASRGQGTGELFF
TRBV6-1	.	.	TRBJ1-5	TGTGCCAGCACCCTCACCGGGGGACAGCCCCAGCATTTT	CASTLTGGQPQHF
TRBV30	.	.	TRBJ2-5	TGTGCCTGGAGAGGGGCAGCTCAACTTGGCGGAAGGACCCAGTACTTC	CAWRGAAQLGGRTQYF
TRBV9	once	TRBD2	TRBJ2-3	TGTGCCAGCAGCGTCCTTAGCGGGGGAGGCGATACGCAGTATTTT	CASSVLSGGGDTQYF
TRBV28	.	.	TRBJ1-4	TGTGCCAGCGGGGGGGGGTTGACTAATGAAAAACTGTTTTTT	CASGGGLTNEKLFF
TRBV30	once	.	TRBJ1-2	TGTGCCTGGAGCTGGGGGAGGGGATCTGGCTACACCTTC	CAWSWGRGSGYTF
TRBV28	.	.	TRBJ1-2	TGTGCCAGCAGCCAAAAGATCCACCGAATATTTCAGGGGACAATCTATGGCTACACCTTC	CASSQKIHRIFQGTIYGYTF
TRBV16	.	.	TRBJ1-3	TGTGCCAGCAGCCGAACACAGTGGCTCTCTGGAAACACCATATATTTT	CASSRTQWLSGNTIYF
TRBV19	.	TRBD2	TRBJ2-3	TGTGCCAGTAGTATAGGACTAGCATCGGATACGCAGTATTTT	CASSIGLASDTQYF
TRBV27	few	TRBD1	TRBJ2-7	TGTGCCAGCAGTTTTGGGACAGGGCGCGAGCAGTACTTC	CASSFGTGREQYF
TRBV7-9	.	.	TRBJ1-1	TGTGCCAGCAGCTTAGCGACAAGAATGAACACTGAAGCTTTCTTT	CASSLATRMNTEAFF
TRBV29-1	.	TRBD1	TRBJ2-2	TGCAGCGTTTACAGGGGGAACACCGGGGAGCTGTTTTTT	CSVYRGNTGELFF
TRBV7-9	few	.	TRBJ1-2	TGTGCCAGCAGCCCCCCGGTTCAATCCTATGGCTACACCTTC	CASSPPVQSYGYTF
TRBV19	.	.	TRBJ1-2	TGTGCCAGTACCGGGCGGGGGGACACCTTCTACACCTTC	CASTGRGDTFYTF
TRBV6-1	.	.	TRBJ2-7	TGTGCCAGCAGTGAACGGGGGAGCTCCTACGAGCAGTACTTC	CASSERGSSYEQYF
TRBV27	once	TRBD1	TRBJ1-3	TGTGCCAGCAGTTCCAAACCGAGGGGGCCTGGAAACACCATATATTTT	CASSSKPRGPGNTIYF
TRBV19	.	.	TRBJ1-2	TGTGCCAGTAGATTGTATTCGGGGGAAACCTATGGCTACACCTTC	CASRLYSGETYGYTF
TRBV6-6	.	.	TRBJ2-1	TGTGCCAGCAGTTACCAGGGGGGCGGGAATGAGCAGTTCTTC	CASSYQGGGNEQFF